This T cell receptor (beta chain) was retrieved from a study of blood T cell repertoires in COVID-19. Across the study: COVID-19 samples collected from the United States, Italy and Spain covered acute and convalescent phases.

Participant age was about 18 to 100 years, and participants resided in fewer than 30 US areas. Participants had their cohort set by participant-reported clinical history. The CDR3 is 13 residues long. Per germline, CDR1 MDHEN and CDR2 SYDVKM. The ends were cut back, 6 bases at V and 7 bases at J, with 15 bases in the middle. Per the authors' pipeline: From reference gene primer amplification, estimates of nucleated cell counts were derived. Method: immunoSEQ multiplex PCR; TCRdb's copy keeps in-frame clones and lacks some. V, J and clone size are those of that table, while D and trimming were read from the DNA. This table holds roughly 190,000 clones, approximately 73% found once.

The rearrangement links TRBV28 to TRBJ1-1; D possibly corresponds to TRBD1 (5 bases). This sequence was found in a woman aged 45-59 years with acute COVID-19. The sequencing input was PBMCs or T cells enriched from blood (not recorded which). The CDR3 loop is CASSSQGLIEAFF. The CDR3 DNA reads TGTGCCAGCAGCTCTCAGGGCTTAATTGAAGCTTTCTTT.